This is a list of T cell receptor beta chains from one sample in a study of blood T cell repertoires in COVID-19. This table comes from immunoSEQ multiplex PCR, and its TCRdb copy is limited to in-frame clones, with some not included. This sample has 310,000 or so clones; 75% to 90% occur once, and the top ten carry roughly 2.1%. Sequences were obtained from peripheral blood. The receptors originated from a woman aged 25 to 45 who had recovered from COVID-19. Each CDR3 is given with its conserved first and last residue.

v_call	cdr3_length	j_call	cdr3_aa
TRBV30	14	TRBJ1-4	CAWSQTGADEKLFF
TRBV7-2	16	TRBJ2-7	CASSLEVRGGANEQYF
TRBV19	14	TRBJ2-7	CASSTSGLSYEQYF
TRBV27	15	TRBJ1-2	CASSLYQGNLDGYTF
TRBV19	15	TRBJ1-2	CASSISGTGGSGYTF
TRBV21-1	14	TRBJ2-5	CASSKAGVQETQYF
TRBV18	13	TRBJ2-2	CASSIISGGELFF
TRBV6-5	15	TRBJ2-1	CASSRATSGIVPKFF
TRBV18	14	TRBJ1-1	CASSPKTGGIEAFF
TRBV5-1	15	TRBJ1-5	CASSLEGGSNQPQHF
TRBV19	14	TRBJ1-6	CASKRDRGYSPLHF
TRBV19	13	TRBJ2-5	CASSFSGGETQYF
TRBV19	14	TRBJ2-1	CASSITGGDNEQFF
TRBV5-1	12	TRBJ2-1	CASSLTSNEQFF
TRBV5-6	15	TRBJ1-3	CASSVDRAAGNTIYF
TRBV4-2	18	TRBJ1-1	CASSQDPPRRGMATEAFF